This T cell receptor beta chain was recovered during a study of blood T cell repertoires in COVID-19. Background on the study: COVID-19 samples, acute and convalescent, were from the United States, Italy and Spain. The cDNA or gDNA used as material had been derived from T cells, B-cell-depleted T cells, or PBMCs.

Germline assignment: CDR1 MNHEY and CDR2 SMNVEV (reference sequence). This CDR3 contains 14 residues. V lost 6 bases, J lost 4 bases, and 15 bases lay in between. Original data processing: Estimation of nucleated cell counts relied on the amplification of reference gene primers. Sequencing used immunoSEQ multiplex PCR; TCRdb keeps in-frame clones, though not all of them. V and J calls plus clone size are reproduced from that table; the DNA served to infer D and trimming. Found here are some 80,000 clones, around 80% of them singletons; the top ten hold over 9.5%. This rearrangement joins TRBV27 to TRBJ1-1; TRBD1 is a possible D gene (5 bases). The sequenced material came from peripheral blood. The clonotype was recovered from a man older than 75 with acute or convalescent COVID-19. The CDR3 bases are TGTGCCAGCAGGGACCCTCCTACAGGCACTGAAGCTTTCTTT. This gives the protein CASRDPPTGTEAFF.